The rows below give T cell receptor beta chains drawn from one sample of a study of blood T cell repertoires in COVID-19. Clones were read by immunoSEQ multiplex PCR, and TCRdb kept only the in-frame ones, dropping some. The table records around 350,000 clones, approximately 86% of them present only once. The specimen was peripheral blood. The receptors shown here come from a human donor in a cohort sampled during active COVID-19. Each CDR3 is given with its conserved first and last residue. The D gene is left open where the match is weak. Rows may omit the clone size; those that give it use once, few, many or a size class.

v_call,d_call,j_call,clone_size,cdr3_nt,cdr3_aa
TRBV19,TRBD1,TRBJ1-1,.,TGTGCCAGTAGTCGGGACAGGGTGAACACTGAAGCTTTCTTT,CASSRDRVNTEAFF
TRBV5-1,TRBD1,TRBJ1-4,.,TGCGCCAGCAGCTTCGACAGGGCGGGGGAAAAACTGTTTTTT,CASSFDRAGEKLFF
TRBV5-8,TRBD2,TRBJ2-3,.,TGTGCCAGCAGCCTGGGACTAGCGGGCACAGATACGCAGTATTTT,CASSLGLAGTDTQYF
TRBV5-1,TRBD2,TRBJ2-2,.,TGCGCCAGCAGCCCTTCGGCACTAGCGGGGGACACCGGGGAGCTGTTTTTT,CASSPSALAGDTGELFF
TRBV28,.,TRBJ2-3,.,TGTGCCAGCAGTTTTGGTGCAGGGGAAACAGATACGCAGTATTTT,CASSFGAGETDTQYF
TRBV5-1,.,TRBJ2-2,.,TGCGCCAGCAGCTTTAGAGTTGGGGGCTCGAACACCGGGGAGCTGTTTTTT,CASSFRVGGSNTGELFF
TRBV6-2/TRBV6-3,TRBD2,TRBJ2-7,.,TGTGCCAGCAGTTCAGGGTCAGGACTAGCGGGGACACTTACCTACGAGCAGTACTTC,CASSSGSGLAGTLTYEQYF
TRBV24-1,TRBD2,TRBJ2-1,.,TGTGCCACCAGTGACCATAGCGGGAGGGCCTACAATGAGCAGTTCTTC,CATSDHSGRAYNEQFF
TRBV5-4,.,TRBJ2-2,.,TGTGCCAGCAGCCCGGGGGATCCCGGGGAGCTGTTTTTT,CASSPGDPGELFF
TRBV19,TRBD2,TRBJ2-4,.,TGTGCCAGTAGTATTTATAGCGGGAGTTACACCAAAAACATTCAGTACTTC,CASSIYSGSYTKNIQYF
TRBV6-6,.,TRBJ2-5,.,TGTGCCAGCAGTCGCCTACTAGGGGGTGAGCTAGAGACCCAGTACTTC,CASSRLLGGELETQYF
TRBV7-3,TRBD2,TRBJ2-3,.,TGTGCCAGCAGCTTGGGACTAGCGAACCCCACAGATACGCAGTATTTT,CASSLGLANPTDTQYF
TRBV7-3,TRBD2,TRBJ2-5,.,TGTGCCAGCAGCTTGACTAGCGGGAACCAAGAGACCCAGTACTTC,CASSLTSGNQETQYF
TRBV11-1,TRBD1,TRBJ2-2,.,TGTGCCAGCAGCTTGACAGGGGGCACCGGGGAGCTGTTTTTT,CASSLTGGTGELFF
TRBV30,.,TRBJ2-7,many,TGTGCCTGGAGTGGAGAATTCGGGAACGAGCAGTACTTC,CAWSGEFGNEQYF
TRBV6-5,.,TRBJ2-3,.,TGTGCCAGTTCAGCGGTTTGGGGCACAGATACGCAGTATTTT,CASSAVWGTDTQYF
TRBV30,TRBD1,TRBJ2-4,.,TGTGCCTGGGGACAGGGGGTAAACATTCAGTACTTC,CAWGQGVNIQYF
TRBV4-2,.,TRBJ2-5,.,TGTGCCAGCAGCCAAGAACCGGAGACCCAAGAGACCCAGTACTTC,CASSQEPETQETQYF
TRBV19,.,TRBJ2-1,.,TGTGCCAGTAGTATAGGGCCCCATGAGCAGTTCTTC,CASSIGPHEQFF
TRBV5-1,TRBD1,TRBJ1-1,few,TGCGCCAGCAGCTTCGGACAGGTGGGGAACACTGAAGCTTTCTTT,CASSFGQVGNTEAFF
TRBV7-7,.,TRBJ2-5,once,TGTGCCAGCAGCGCTAGCACTGATTTTTGGGCGACCCAGTACTTC,CASSASTDFWATQYF
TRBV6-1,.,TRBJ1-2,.,TGTGCCAGCAGTGAAAGGGCAGAGTGGGAGGGCTACACCTTC,CASSERAEWEGYTF
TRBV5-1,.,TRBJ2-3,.,TGCGCCAGCAGCTGGTCAGGGGAAACAGATACGCAGTATTTT,CASSWSGETDTQYF
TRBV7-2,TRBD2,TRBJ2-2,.,TGTGCCAGCAGCTCAATTTTAGCGGGGACCTTCTTCACCGGGGAGCTGTTTTTT,CASSSILAGTFFTGELFF
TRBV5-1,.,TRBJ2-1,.,TGCGCCAGCAGCCTGCGGGACCCATACAATGAGCAGTTCTTC,CASSLRDPYNEQFF
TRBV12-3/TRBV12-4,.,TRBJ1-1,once,TGTGCCAGCAGCCCGACAGGGAACACTGAAGCTTTCTTT,CASSPTGNTEAFF
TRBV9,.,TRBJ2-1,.,TGTGCCAGCAGCATGATAGCGAGCTCCTACAATGAGCAGTTCTTC,CASSMIASSYNEQFF
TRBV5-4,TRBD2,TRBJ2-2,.,TGTGCCAGCAGCGAGGGACTAGCGGGAGACACCGGGGAGCTGTTTTTT,CASSEGLAGDTGELFF
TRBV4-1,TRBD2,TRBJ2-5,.,TGCGCCAGCAGCCCCGGGACTAGTGGAGAGACCCAGTACTTC,CASSPGTSGETQYF
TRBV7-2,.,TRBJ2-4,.,TGTGCCAGCGGAAAGGTAGCAGGAGGGAACATTCAGTACTTC,CASGKVAGGNIQYF
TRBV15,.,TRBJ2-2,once,TGTGCCACCAGCAGCGTCGGGGGGCATGGCGGGGAGCTGTTTTTT,CATSSVGGHGGELFF
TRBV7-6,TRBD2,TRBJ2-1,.,TGTGCCAGCAGCTTAGGGTATTCCGGGACTAGGGAAGCGACCATATACAATGAGCAGTTCTTC,CASSLGYSGTREATIYNEQFF
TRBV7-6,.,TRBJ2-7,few,TGTGCCAGCAGCCCGACAGTACAAAGCTACGAGCAGTACTTC,CASSPTVQSYEQYF
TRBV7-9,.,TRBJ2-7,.,TGTGCCAGCAGCCCGGGACAAAACTACGAGCAGTACTTC,CASSPGQNYEQYF
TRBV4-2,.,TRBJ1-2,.,TGTGCCAGCATCAAAAACCCAGGGGAACAGACCTATGGCTACACCTTC,CASIKNPGEQTYGYTF
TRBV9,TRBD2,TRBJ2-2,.,TGTGCCAGCACTAGCGGGAACGCGAACACCGGGGAGCTGTTTTTT,CASTSGNANTGELFF
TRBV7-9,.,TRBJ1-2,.,TGTGCCAGCAGCTTAGCCGCAGGTCCCTACCAACCATCCTTC,CASSLAAGPYQPSF
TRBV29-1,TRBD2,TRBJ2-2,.,TGCAGCGTGTACAGCGGGGGGGCAACCGGGGAGCTGTTTTTT,CSVYSGGATGELFF
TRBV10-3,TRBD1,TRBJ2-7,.,TGTGCCATCACCTCCCCGGGACAGGGGGCATACGAGCAGTACTTC,CAITSPGQGAYEQYF
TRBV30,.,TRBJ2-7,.,TGTGCCTGGAGATCTATTACCTACGAGCAGTACTTC,CAWRSITYEQYF
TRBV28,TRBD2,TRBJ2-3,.,TGTGCCAGCAGGACTAGCGGGGCGACAGATACGCAGTATTTT,CASRTSGATDTQYF